The 19 T cell receptor beta chains in this list originate from one sample, sequenced in a study of response to subunit inactivated influenza vaccine. TCRdb redid the calling of the RT-PCR reads with MiXCR, one entry per CDR3 protein. This sample has hundreds of thousands of distinct CDR3 sequences, with 6.5% to 8% found just once. The sample in question was PBMCs from blood, obtained around 2 years after vaccination. Source of these receptors: a man aged 45-69 years who received an inactivated influenza vaccine.

This clonotype was recorded many times. The J gene is TRBJ1-1, the V gene TRBV7-9; no clear D gene. Trimming cost V 5 bases and J 6 bases, with 13 bases left between them. CDR3 length equals 13 residues. CDR1 is SEHNR, CDR2 FQNEAQ, per germline (reference sequence). The DNA of the CDR3 is TGTGCCAGCAGCCTTGAGACTGGGGCTGAAGCTTTCTTT. The encoded protein is CASSLETGAEAFF. The full variable domain, completed using reference TRBV7-9 and TRBJ1-1, is DTGVSQNPRHKITKRGQNVTFRCDPISEHNRLYWYRQTLGQGPEFLTYFQNEAQLEKSRLLSDRFSAERPKGSFSTLEIQRTEQGDSAMYLCASSLETGAEAFFGQGTRLTVV.

This clonotype was seen ten or more times. The CDR3 coding sequence is TGTGCCAGCAGTACCCGCTTGACTAGCGGGGGGTCTGTGGAGCAGTACTTC. Translation gives CASSTRLTSGGSVEQYF. The V call is TRBV6-1, the J call TRBJ2-7, with TRBD2 matching over 13 bases. This CDR3 is built from 17 residues. The germline CDR1 and CDR2 sequences are MNHNS and SASEGT. The ends lost 5 bases at V and 7 bases at J; junction bases unmatched: 14.

As DNA, the CDR3 is TGTGCCAGCAGATTTCAGGGCGGGAGGGATGAGCAGTTCTTC. Protein sequence: CASRFQGGRDEQFF. This sequence joins TRBV11-2 and TRBJ2-1; 9 nucleotides match TRBD2. CDR1 is SGHAT and CDR2 is FQNNGV in the germline V gene. The CDR3 runs to 14 residues. V was pared by 6 bases and J by 8 bases, with 8 bases of the junction left unmatched.

V gene TRBV11-2 combines with J gene TRBJ2-1, with D hard to call. This CDR3 contains 15 residues. Between the trimmed V and J ends, which lost 5 bases and 0 bases, there was a span of 11 bases. CDR1 and CDR2 (germline): SGHAT, FQNNGV. CDR3 region: CASSPPGSSYNEQFF. In DNA, the CDR3 is TGTGCCAGCAGCCCCCCTGGAAGCTCCTACAATGAGCAGTTCTTC.

The V call is TRBV6-1, the J call TRBJ1-4, with a tentative D call TRBD1 (6 bases). V gave up 4 bases and J gave up 14 bases, with 17 bases separating them. The length of the CDR3 is 13 residues. Germline V lookup: CDR1 MNHNS, CDR2 SASEGT. The CDR3 sequence is CASSVTRGAGLFF. In DNA, the CDR3 is TGTGCCAGCAGTGTTACCAGGGGCGCGGGGCTGTTTTTT.

This clonotype occurred a few times. The V call is TRBV20-1, the J call TRBJ2-3; 10 nucleotides agree with TRBD2. CDR1 is DFQATT and CDR2 is SNEGSKA in the germline V gene (reference sequence). The trim removed 6 bases at V and 6 bases at J, leaving 6 bases unmatched. The CDR3 covers 13 residues. The CDR3 is CSAQSGRADTQYF. The CDR3 bases are TGCAGTGCCCAAAGCGGGAGGGCGGATACGCAGTATTTT.

This clonotype was seen only a few times. The chain uses TRBV4-2 and TRBJ1-1; D is uncertain. Trimming stripped 0 bases from V and 1 base from J, with 15 bases between. Germline V lookup: CDR1 LGHNA, CDR2 YNFKEQ. The CDR3 covers 17 residues. The CDR3 bases are TGTGCCAGCAGCCAAGATTGGGTCGGGTTGAGGAACACTGAAGCTTTCTTT. This gives the protein CASSQDWVGLRNTEAFF.

There are many counts of this clonotype. The chain is built from TRBV10-3 and TRBJ2-3; D is perhaps TRBD2 (6 bases). Germline CDR1 and CDR2: ENHRY and SYGVKD. V dropped 6 bases and J dropped 5 bases, with 6 bases sitting between them. The CDR3 spans 11 residues. As DNA, the CDR3 is TGTGCCATCAGGCGGGGAGATACGCAGTATTTT. Protein: CAIRRGDTQYF.

There are a few counts of this clonotype. The chain employs TRBV4-1 and TRBJ2-2; TRBD1 matches at 10 bases. From germline, CDR1 is MGHRA and CDR2 YSYEKL. Losses at the gene ends were 1 base for V and 7 bases for J; bases not matched to a gene: 3. CDR3 length: 15 amino acids. CDR3 nucleotide sequence: TGCGCCAGCAGCCAAGCGGGACAGGGGAACGGGGAGCTGTTTTTT. Translation: CASSQAGQGNGELFF.

This clonotype was detected ten times or more. The V gene is TRBV6-4, the J gene TRBJ1-5; 10 bases align to TRBD1. The CDR3 length is 17 residues. J was trimmed by 4 bases and V by 4 bases; bases with no gene match: 10. CDR1 and CDR2 from the germline V gene are MRHNA and SNTAGT. The CDR3: CASSAPPDRGQNQPQHF. The CDR3 nucleotides read TGTGCCAGCAGTGCCCCACCCGACAGGGGGCAAAATCAGCCCCAGCATTTT.

This clonotype was counted many times. The chain combines TRBV29-1 with TRBJ2-1, with TRBD2 identical over 8 bases. Germline CDR1 is SQVTM and CDR2 is ANQGSEA. V was pared by 3 bases and J by 10 bases, with 11 bases of the junction left unmatched. The CDR3 spans 14 residues. The CDR3 DNA reads TGCAGCGTTGATGGGTGGACTAGCTTTAACGAGCAGTTCTTC. It specifies CSVDGWTSFNEQFF.

The V call is TRBV7-9, the J call TRBJ2-3; D is undetermined. This CDR3 is built from 14 residues. The V gene lost 5 bases and the J gene lost 2 bases, with 11 bases spanning the gap. CDR1 SEHNR and CDR2 FQNEAQ come from the germline V gene (reference sequence). CDR3 DNA sequence: TGTGCCAGCAGCGCAGGAGCTTCCACAGATACGCAGTATTTT. Encoded protein: CASSAGASTDTQYF.

This clonotype has ten or more counts. The chain combines TRBV11-1 with TRBJ2-4; a possible D gene is TRBD1 (6 bases). The CDR3 covers 18 residues. The germline V and J ends were trimmed by 4 bases and 0 bases, with 19 bases remaining between them. The V gene's germline CDR1 is SGHAT and CDR2 FQDESV (reference sequence). DNA for the CDR3: TGTGCCAGCAGCTCGACCGACAGGCCCCCCATAGCCAAAAACATTCAGTACTTC. Translated: CASSSTDRPPIAKNIQYF.

The chain joins TRBV21-1 to TRBJ2-3; TRBD1 was called by the table and not checked on the DNA. TRBV21-1 is termed a pseudogene. The CDR3 is 15 amino acids. In nucleotides, the CDR3 is TGTGCCAGCAGCACCCAGGGGGCTTTCACAGATACGCAGTATTTT. Its translation: CASSTQGAFTDTQYF.

V usage is TRBV4-3 and J usage is TRBJ1-6, with 7 bases fitting TRBD1. Germline V gene sequence: CDR1 LGHNA, CDR2 YSLEER. This CDR3 comprises 14 residues. J gave up 10 bases and V 4 bases, and 7 bases lay outside the gene matches. CDR3 loop: CASSLSTGPSPLHF. Here the CDR3 DNA reads TGCGCCAGCAGCCTATCGACAGGGCCGTCACCCCTCCACTTT.

The table lists this clonotype with many counts. The chain uses TRBV4-2 and TRBJ2-2; D remains ambiguous. The germline V gene encodes CDR1 LGHNA and CDR2 YNFKEQ. This CDR3 spans 16 amino acids. Trimming stripped 0 bases from V and 1 base from J, with 9 bases between. The CDR3 sequence: CASSQEFARNTGELFF. CDR3 bases: TGTGCCAGCAGCCAAGAATTCGCCCGGAACACCGGGGAGCTGTTTTTT.

The genes are TRBV7-6 and TRBJ2-1; 10 bases align to TRBD2. CDR3 length: 14 amino acids. CDR1 is SGHVS and CDR2 is FNYEAQ in the germline V gene. V shed 6 bases, J shed 8 bases, and the junction held 7 bases outside the gene matches. This CDR3 reads CASSPASGGDEQFF. For the CDR3, the DNA is TGTGCCAGCAGTCCTGCTAGCGGGGGTGATGAGCAGTTCTTC.

On this clonotype itself: This may come from a read error, since a much larger clone is one base off. V usage is TRBV3-1 and J usage is TRBJ1-1, with D possibly being TRBD1 (5 bases). Germline V gene data show CDR1 as LGHDT and CDR2 as YNNKEL (reference sequence). V was cut by 4 bases and J by 6 bases, with 12 bases left in between. The CDR3 spans 13 residues. CDR3 coding DNA: TGTGCCAGCAGCCGATCGGGGGTTGCTGAAGCTTTCTTT. Translation: CASSRSGVAEAFF.

This clonotype has ten or more counts. The rearrangement links TRBV24-1 to TRBJ1-1; unclear D gene. This CDR3 contains 13 residues. CDR1 and CDR2 (germline): KGHDR, SFDVKD. Trimming pared 6 bases from V and 0 bases from J, leaving 7 bases between. The CDR3: CATSLGMNTEAFF. In DNA, the CDR3 is TGTGCCACCAGTTTGGGAATGAACACTGAAGCTTTCTTT.